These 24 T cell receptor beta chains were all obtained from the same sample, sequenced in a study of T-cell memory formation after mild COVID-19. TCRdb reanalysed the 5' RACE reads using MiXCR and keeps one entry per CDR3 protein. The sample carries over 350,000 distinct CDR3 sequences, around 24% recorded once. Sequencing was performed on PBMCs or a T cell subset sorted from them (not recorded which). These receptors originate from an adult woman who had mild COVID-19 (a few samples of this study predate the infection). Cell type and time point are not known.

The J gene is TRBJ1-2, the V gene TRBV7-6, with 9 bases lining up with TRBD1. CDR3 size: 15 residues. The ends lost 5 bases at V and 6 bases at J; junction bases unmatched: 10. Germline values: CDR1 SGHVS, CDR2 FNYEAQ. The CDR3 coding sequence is TGTGCCAGCAGCCCTCGGACAGGGGACGAGGATGGCTACACCTTC. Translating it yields CASSPRTGDEDGYTF.

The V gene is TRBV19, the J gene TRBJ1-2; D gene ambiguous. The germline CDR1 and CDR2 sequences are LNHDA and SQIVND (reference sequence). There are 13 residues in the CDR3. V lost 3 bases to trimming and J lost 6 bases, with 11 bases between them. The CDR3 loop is CASSIRAMDGYTF. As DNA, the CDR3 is TGTGCCAGTAGTATTCGGGCAATGGATGGCTACACCTTC.

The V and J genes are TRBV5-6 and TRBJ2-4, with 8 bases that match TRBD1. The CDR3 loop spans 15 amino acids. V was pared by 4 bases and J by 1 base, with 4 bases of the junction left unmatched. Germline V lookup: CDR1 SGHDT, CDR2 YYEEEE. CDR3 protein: CASSARDRAKNIQYF. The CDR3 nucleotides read TGTGCCAGCAGCGCGCGGGACAGGGCCAAAAACATTCAGTACTTC.

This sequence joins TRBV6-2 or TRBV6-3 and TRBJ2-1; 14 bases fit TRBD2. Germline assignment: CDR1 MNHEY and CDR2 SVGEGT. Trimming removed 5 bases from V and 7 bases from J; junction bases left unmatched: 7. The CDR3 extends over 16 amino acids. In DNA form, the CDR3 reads TGTGCCAGCAGTGGCGGGACTAGCGGGAGTTGGAATGAGCAGTTCTTC. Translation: CASSGGTSGSWNEQFF.

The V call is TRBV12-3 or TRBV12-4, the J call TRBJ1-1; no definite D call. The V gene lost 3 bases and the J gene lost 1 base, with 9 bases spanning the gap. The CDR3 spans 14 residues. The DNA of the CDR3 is TGTGCCAGCAGTTTCGGAAGAACGAACACTGAAGCTTTCTTT. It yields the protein CASSFGRTNTEAFF.

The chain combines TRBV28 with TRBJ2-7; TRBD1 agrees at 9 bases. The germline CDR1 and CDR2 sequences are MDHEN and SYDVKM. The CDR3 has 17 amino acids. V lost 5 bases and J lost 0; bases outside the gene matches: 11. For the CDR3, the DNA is TGTGCCAGCAGTCTCATAACAGGGGGCGGCTTCTCCTACGAGCAGTACTTC. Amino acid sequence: CASSLITGGGFSYEQYF.

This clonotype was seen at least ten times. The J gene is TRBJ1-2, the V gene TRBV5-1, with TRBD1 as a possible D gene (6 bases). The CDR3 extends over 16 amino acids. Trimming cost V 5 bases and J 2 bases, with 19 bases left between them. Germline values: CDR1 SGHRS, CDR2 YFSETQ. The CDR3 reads CASSLQGSGSNYGYTF. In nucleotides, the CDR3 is TGCGCCAGCAGTCTTCAGGGGTCCGGTTCGAACTATGGCTACACCTTC.

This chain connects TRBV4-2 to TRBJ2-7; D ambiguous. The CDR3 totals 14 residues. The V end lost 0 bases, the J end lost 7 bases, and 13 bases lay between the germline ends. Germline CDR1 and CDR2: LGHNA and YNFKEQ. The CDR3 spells CASSQDLMATEQYF. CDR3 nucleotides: TGTGCCAGCAGCCAAGATCTGATGGCAACAGAGCAGTACTTC.

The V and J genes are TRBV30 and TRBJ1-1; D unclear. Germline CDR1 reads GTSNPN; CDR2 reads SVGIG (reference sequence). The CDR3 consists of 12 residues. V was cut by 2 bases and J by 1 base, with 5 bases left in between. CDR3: CAWSSGNTEAFF. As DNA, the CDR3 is TGTGCCTGGAGTAGTGGGAACACTGAAGCTTTCTTT.

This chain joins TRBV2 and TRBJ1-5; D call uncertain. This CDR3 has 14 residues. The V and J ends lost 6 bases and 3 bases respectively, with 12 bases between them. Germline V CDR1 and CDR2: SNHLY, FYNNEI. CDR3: CASSDEHLNQPQHF. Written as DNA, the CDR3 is TGTGCCAGCAGCGACGAACATCTCAATCAGCCCCAGCATTTT.

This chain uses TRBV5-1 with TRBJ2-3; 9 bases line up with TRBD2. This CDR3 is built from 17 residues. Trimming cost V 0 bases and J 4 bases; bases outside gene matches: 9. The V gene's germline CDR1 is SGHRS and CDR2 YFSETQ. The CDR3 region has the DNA TGCGCCAGCAGCTTGGCCGCGGGCGGGGGGGGCGCAGATACGCAGTATTTT. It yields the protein CASSLAAGGGGADTQYF. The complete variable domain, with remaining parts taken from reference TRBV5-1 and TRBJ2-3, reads KAGVTQTPRYLIKTRGQQVTLSCSPISGHRSVSWYQQTPGQGLQFLFEYFSETQRNKGNFPGRFSGRQFSNSRSEMNVSTLELGDSALYLCASSLAAGGGGADTQYFGPGTRLTVL.

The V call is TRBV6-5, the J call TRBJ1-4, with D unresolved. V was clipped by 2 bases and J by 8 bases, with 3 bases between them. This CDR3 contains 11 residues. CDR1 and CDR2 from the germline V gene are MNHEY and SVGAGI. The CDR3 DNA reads TGTGCCAGCAGTTACGGAGAAAAACTGTTTTTT. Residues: CASSYGEKLFF.

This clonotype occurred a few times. The DNA of the CDR3 is TGTGCCAGCAGCTCCGATGGGTACTTTGGGGAAAAACTGTTTTTT. Protein product: CASSSDGYFGEKLFF. The V and J genes are TRBV7-9 and TRBJ1-4; unclear D gene. Trimming removed 4 bases from V and 8 bases from J, with 17 bases in between. The CDR3 covers 15 residues. CDR1 is SEHNR and CDR2 is FQNEAQ in the germline V gene (reference sequence).

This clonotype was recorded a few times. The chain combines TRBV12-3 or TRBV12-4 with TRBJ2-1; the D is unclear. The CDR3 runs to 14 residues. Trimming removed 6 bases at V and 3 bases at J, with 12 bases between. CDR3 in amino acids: CASSPGTFYNEQFF. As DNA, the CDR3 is TGTGCCAGCAGCCCTGGAACCTTCTACAATGAGCAGTTCTTC.

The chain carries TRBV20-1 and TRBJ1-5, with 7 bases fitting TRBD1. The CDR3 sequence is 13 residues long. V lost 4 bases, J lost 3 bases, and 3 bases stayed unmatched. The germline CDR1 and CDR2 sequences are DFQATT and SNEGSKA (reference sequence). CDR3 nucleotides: TGCAGTGCTACCGGGACAGACAATCAGCCCCAGCATTTT. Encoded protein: CSATGTDNQPQHF.

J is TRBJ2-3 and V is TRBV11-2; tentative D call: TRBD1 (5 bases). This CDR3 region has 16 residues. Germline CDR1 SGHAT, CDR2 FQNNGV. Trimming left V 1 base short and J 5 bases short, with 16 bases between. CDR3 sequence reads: CASSLGPSSRGDTQYF. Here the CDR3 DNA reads TGTGCCAGCAGCTTAGGCCCCTCTAGTAGGGGAGATACGCAGTATTTT.

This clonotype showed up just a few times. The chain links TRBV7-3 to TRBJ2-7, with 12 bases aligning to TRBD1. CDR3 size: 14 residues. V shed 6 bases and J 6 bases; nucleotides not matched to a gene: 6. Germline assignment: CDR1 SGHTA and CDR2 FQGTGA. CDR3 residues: CASSPGQGAVEQYF. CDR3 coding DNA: TGTGCCAGCAGTCCGGGACAGGGGGCCGTCGAGCAGTACTTC.

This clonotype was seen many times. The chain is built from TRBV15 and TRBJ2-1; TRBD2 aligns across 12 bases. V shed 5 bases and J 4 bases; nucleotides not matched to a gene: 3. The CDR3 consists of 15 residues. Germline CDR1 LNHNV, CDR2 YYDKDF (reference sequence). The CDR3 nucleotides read TGTGCCACCAGCTTGGGGACTAGCGGGTACAATGAGCAGTTCTTC. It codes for CATSLGTSGYNEQFF.

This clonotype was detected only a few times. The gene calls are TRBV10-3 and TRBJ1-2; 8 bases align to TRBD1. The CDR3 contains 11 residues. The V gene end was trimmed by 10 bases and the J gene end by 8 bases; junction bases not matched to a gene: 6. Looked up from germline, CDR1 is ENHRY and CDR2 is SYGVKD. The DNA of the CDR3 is TGTGCCACCCAGACAGGGGAGGGCTACACCTTC. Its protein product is CATQTGEGYTF.

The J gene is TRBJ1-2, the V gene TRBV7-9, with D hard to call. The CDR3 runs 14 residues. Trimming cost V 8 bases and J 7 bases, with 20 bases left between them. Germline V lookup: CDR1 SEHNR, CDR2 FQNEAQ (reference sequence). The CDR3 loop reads CASPPLASGSGYTF. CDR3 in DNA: TGTGCCAGCCCTCCTTTAGCGAGCGGCTCTGGCTACACCTTC.

CDR3 coding DNA: TGTGCCAGCAGTGAAGGACTAGCGGGGGGAAGTGAGCAGTTCTTC. It yields the protein CASSEGLAGGSEQFF. This chain links TRBV2 with TRBJ2-1; 13 nucleotides align to TRBD2. CDR1 is SNHLY, CDR2 FYNNEI, per germline. The trim removed 1 base at V and 9 bases at J, leaving 3 bases unmatched. The length of the CDR3 is 15 residues. The variable domain in full, completed from reference TRBV2 and TRBJ2-1, reads EPEVTQTPSHQVTQMGQEVILRCVPISNHLYFYWYRQILGQKVEFLVSFYNNEISEKSEIFDDQFSVERPDGSNFTLKIRSTKLEDSAMYFCASSEGLAGGSEQFFGPGTRLTVL.

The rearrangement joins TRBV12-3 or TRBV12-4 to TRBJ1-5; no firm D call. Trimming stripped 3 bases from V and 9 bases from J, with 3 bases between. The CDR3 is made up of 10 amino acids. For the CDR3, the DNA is TGTGCCAGCAGTTTTCGGCCCCAGCATTTT. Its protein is CASSFRPQHF.

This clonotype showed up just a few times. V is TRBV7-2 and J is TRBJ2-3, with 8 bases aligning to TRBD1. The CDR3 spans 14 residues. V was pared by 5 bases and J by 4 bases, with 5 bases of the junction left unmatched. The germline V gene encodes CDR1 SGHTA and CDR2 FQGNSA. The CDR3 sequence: CASSQDRGPDTQYF. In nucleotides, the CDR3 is TGTGCCAGCAGCCAAGACAGGGGCCCAGATACGCAGTATTTT.

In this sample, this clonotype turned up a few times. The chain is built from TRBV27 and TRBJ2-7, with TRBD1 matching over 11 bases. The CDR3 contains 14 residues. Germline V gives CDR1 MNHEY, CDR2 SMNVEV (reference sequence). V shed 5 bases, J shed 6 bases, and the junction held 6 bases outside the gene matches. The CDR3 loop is CASSPRTGGGEQYF. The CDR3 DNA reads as TGTGCCAGCAGTCCCCGGACAGGGGGCGGCGAGCAGTACTTC.